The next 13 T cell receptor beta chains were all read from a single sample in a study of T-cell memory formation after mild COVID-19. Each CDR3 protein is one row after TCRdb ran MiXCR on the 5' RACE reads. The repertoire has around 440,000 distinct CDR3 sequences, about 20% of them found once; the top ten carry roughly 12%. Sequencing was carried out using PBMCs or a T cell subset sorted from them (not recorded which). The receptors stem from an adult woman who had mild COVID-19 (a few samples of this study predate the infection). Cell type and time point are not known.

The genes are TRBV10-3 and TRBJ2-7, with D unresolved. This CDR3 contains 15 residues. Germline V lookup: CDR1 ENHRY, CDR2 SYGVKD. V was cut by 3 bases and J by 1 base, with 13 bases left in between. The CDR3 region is CAISDSDRKSYEQYF. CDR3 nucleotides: TGTGCCATCAGTGATTCGGACCGAAAGTCCTACGAGCAGTACTTC.

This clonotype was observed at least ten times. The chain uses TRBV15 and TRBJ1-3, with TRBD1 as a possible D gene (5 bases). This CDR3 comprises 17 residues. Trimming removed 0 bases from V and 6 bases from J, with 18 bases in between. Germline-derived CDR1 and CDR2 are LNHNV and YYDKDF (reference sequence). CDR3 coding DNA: TGTGCCACCAGCAGAGATCGGGCAGGGAGGGTGGAAAACACCATATATTTT. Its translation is CATSRDRAGRVENTIYF.

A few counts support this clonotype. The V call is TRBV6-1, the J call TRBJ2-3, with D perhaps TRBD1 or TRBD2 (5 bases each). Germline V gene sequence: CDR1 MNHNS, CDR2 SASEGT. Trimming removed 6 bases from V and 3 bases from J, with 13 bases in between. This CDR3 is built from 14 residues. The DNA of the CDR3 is TGTGCCAGCAGCATCATAGAGGGGACAGATACGCAGTATTTT. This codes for CASSIIEGTDTQYF.

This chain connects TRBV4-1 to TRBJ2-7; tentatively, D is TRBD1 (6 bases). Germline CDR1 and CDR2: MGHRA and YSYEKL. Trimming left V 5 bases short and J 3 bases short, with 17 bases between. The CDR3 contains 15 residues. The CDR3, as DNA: TGCGCCAGCAGCACCTCCAGGACAGCACTCTACGAGCAGTACTTC. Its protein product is CASSTSRTALYEQYF.

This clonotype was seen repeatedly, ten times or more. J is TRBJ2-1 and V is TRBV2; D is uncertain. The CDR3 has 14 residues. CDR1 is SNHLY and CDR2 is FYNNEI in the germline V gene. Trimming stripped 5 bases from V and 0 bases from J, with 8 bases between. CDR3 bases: TGTGCCAGCAGTCCCACACGCTCCTACAATGAGCAGTTCTTC. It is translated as CASSPTRSYNEQFF.

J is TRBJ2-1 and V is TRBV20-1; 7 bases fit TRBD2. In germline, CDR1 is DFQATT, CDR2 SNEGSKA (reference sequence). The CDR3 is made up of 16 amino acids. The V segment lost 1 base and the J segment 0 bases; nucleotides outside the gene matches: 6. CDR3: CSARGSGLISYNEQFF. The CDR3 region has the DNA TGCAGTGCTAGAGGTAGCGGGTTGATCTCCTACAATGAGCAGTTCTTC.

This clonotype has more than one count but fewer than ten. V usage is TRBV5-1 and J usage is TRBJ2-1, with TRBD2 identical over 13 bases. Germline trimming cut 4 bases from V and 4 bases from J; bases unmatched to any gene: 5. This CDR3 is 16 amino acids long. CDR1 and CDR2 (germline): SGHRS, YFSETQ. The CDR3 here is CASSATSGGVYNEQFF. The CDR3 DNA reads TGCGCCAGCAGCGCCACTAGCGGGGGGGTGTACAATGAGCAGTTCTTC.

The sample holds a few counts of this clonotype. The CDR3 sequence: CASSFATGTGEKLFF. The CDR3 DNA reads as TGTGCCAGCAGTTTTGCAACAGGGACTGGTGAAAAACTGTTTTTT. This chain joins TRBV12-3 or TRBV12-4 and TRBJ1-4, with D tentatively TRBD1 (6 bases). V lost 3 bases to trimming and J lost 7 bases, with 15 bases between them. CDR3 length: 15 residues.

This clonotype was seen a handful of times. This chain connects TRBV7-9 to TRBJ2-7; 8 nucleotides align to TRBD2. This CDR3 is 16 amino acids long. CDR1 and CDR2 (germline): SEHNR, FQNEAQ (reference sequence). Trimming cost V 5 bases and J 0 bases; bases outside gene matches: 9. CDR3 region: CASSASGGGSSYEQYF. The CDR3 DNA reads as TGTGCCAGCAGCGCATCGGGAGGGGGGTCCTCCTACGAGCAGTACTTC.

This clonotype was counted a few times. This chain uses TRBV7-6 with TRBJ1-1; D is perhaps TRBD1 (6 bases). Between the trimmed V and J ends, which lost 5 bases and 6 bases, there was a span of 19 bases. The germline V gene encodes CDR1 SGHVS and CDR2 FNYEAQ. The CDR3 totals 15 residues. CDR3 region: CASSPHSGVRAEAFF. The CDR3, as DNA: TGTGCCAGCAGCCCCCATTCAGGGGTGAGGGCTGAAGCTTTCTTT.

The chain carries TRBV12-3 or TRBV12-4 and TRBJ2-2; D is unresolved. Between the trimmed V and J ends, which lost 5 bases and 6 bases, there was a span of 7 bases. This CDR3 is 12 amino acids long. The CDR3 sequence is CASSPVSGELFF. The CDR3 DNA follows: TGTGCCAGCAGTCCTGTCTCCGGGGAGCTGTTTTTT.

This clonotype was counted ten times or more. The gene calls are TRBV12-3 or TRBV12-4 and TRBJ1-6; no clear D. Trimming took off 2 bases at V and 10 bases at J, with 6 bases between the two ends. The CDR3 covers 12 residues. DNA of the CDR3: TGTGCCAGCAGTTTACGTGGATCACCCCTCCACTTT. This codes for CASSLRGSPLHF.

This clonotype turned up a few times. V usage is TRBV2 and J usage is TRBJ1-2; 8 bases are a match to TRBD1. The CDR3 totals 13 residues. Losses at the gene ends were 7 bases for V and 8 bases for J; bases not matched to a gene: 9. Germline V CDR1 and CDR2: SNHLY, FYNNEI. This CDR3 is CASKTQGARGYTF. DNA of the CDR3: TGTGCCAGCAAAACTCAGGGGGCGCGAGGCTACACCTTC.